Given below is one T cell receptor (beta chain) in context. Some clones are missing from TCRdb's copy, which holds only in-frame ones; the method was immunoSEQ multiplex PCR. The sample contains fewer than 250,000 clones, roughly 84% of which appear only once. The CDR3 loop spans 17 amino acids. V lost 6 bases and J lost 3; bases outside the gene matches: 12. Germline V lookup: CDR1 MDHEN, CDR2 SYDVKM. The data originate from a study of blood T cell repertoires in COVID-19. This clonotype was obtained from a woman between 35 and 50 years old who had recovered from COVID-19. The chain recombines TRBV28 with TRBJ1-2, with 11 bases that match TRBD1. Input material: PBMCs or T cells enriched from blood (not recorded which). The CDR3 protein is CASRYPHPGQGDYGYTF. The CDR3 nucleotides are TGTGCCAGCAGATACCCCCATCCGGGACAGGGGGACTATGGCTACACCTTC.